This TCR beta chain was sequenced in a study of OX40 agonist ivuxolimab in advanced cancers. Assay used: immunoSEQ multiplex PCR; TCRdb lists only in-frame clones, some missing. The data contain about 110,000 clones, roughly 90% of them singletons. Looked up from germline, CDR1 is MGHRA and CDR2 is YSYEKL. The CDR3 consists of 16 residues. V was cut by 1 base and J by 10 bases, with 17 bases left in between. The TCR sequence derives from an adult with an advanced solid tumor such as melanoma, head and neck, liver or kidney cancer. The chain combines TRBV4-1 with TRBJ1-6; TRBD1 is a possible D gene (6 bases). The sample here was CD4+ or CD8+ T cells sorted from blood, taken in a trial of the OX40 agonist ivuxolimab. CDR3 nucleotides: TGCGCCAGCAGCCAAGCGACGACGCCAGGGGACTCACCCCTCCACTTT. Translated: CASSQATTPGDSPLHF.